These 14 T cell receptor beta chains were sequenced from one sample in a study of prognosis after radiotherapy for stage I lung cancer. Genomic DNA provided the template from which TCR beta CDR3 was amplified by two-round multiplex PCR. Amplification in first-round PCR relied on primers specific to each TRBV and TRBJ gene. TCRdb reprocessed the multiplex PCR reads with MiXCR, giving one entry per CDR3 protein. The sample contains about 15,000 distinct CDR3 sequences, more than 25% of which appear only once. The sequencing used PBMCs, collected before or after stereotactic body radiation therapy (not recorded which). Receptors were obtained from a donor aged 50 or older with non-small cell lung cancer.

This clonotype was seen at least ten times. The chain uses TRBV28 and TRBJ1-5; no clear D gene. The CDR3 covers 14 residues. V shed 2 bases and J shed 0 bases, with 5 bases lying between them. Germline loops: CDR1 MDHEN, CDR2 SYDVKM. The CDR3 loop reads CASSLTYSNQPQHF. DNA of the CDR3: TGTGCCAGCAGTTTAACCTATAGCAATCAGCCCCAGCATTTT.

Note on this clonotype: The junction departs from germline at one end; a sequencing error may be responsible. CDR3 sequence (DNA): TGTGCCACCAGCGGTGGGACAGGGGAGTCCGGGGAGCCGTTTTTT. Its translation is CATSGGTGESGEPFF. J is TRBJ2-2 and V is TRBV15, with 10 bases matching TRBD1. The CDR3 consists of 15 residues. Germline CDR1 reads LNHNV; CDR2 reads YYDKDF (reference sequence).

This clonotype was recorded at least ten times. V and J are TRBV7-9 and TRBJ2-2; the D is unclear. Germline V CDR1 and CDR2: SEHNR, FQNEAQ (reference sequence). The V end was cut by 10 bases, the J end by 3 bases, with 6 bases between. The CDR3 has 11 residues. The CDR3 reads CATTDTGELFF. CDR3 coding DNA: TGTGCCACTACGGACACCGGGGAGCTGTTTTTT.

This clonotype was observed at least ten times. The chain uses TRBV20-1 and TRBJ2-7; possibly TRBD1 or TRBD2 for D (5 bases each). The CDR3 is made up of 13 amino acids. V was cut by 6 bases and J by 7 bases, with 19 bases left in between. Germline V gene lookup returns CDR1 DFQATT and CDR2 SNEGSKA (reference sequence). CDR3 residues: CSASGTSNPEQYF. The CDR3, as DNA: TGCAGTGCGTCCGGGACGTCCAACCCGGAGCAGTACTTC.

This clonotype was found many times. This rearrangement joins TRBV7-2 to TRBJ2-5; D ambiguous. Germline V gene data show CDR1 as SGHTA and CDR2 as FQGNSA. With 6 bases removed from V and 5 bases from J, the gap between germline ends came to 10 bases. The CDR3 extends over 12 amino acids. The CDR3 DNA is TGTGCCAGCAGACCGGCCGTGGAGACCCAGTACTTC. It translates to CASRPAVETQYF.

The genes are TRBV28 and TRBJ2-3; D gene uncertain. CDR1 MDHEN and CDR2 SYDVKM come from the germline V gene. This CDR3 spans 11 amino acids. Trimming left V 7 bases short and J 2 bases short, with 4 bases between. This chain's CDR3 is CASKHTDTQYF. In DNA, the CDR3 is TGTGCCAGCAAACACACAGATACGCAGTATTTT.

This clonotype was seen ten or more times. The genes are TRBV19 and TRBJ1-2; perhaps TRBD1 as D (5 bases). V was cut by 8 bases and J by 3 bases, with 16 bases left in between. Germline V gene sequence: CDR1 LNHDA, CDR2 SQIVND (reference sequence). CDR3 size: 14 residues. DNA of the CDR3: TGTGCCAGTGCTAGTGGGGCAGCTGACTATGGCTACACCTTC. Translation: CASASGAADYGYTF.

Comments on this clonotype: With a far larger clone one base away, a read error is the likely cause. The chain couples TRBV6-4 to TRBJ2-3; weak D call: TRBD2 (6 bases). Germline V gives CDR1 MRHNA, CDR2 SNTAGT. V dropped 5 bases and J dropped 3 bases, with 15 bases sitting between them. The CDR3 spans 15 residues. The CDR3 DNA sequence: TGTGCCAGCAGTTTACTATCGGAGGGGACAGATACGCAGTATTTT. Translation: CASSLLSEGTDTQYF.

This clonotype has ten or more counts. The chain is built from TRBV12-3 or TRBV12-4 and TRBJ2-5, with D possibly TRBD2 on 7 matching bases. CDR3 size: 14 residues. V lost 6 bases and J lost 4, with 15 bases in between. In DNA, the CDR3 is TGTGCCAGCAGCCTTAGGGGGGGGGTAGAGACCCAGTACTTC. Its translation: CASSLRGGVETQYF.

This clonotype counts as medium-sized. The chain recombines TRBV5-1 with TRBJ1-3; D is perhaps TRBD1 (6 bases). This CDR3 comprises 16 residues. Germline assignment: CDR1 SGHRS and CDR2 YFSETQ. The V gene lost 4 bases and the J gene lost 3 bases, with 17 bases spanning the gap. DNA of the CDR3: TGCGCCAGCAGCAAACCCGCGGGACAAGATGGAAACACCATATATTTT. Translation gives CASSKPAGQDGNTIYF.

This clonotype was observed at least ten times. The CDR3 DNA sequence: TGTGCCAGCAGCCATTCTTACTCCTACAATGAGCAGTTCTTC. This encodes CASSHSYSYNEQFF. The gene calls are TRBV7-9 and TRBJ2-1; D not certain. V lost 5 bases and J lost 0, with 8 bases in between. The germline V gene encodes CDR1 SEHNR and CDR2 FQNEAQ (reference sequence). This CDR3 is 14 amino acids long.

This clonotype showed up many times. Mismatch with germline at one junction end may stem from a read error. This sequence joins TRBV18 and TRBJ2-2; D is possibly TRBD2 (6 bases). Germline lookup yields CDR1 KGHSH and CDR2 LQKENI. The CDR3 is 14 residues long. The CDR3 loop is CASSPGGNTGELSF. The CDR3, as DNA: TGTGCCAGCTCACCTGGAGGGAACACCGGGGAGCTGTCTTTT.

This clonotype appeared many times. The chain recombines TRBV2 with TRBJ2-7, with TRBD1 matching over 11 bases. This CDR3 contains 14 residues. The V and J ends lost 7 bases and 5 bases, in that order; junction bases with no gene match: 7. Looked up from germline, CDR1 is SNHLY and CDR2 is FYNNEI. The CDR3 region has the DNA TGTGCCAGCATCTGGACAGGGGGCTCTAACGAGCAGTACTTC. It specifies CASIWTGGSNEQYF.

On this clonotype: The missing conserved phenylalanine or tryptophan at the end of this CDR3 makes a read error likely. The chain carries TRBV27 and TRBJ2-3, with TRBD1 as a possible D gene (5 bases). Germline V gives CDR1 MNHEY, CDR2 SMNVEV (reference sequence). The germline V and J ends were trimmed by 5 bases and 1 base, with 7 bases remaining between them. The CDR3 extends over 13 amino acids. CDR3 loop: CASSMTGTDTQYL. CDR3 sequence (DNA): TGTGCCAGCAGTATGACAGGCACAGATACGCAGTATCTT.